These T cell receptor beta chains were read from a single sample in a study of blood T cell repertoires in COVID-19. Here immunoSEQ multiplex PCR was the method, and the copy in TCRdb shows in-frame clones only, minus some. The sample has 200,000 to 300,000 clones, 75% to 90% seen once. The sequenced sample was PBMCs or T cells enriched from blood (not recorded which). The source is a woman in her thirties who had recovered from COVID-19. The CDR3 runs from the conserved cysteine through the conserved F or W. D genes are given only for firm matches. Only part of the rows carry a size: once, few, many, or a class if the clone is expanded.

once	TRBV30	TRBD2	TRBJ2-1	TGTGCCTGGAGTGTACGTCGAGGGACTAGCGGGACCTACAATGAGCAGTTCTTC	CAWSVRRGTSGTYNEQFF
-	TRBV4-3	TRBD1	TRBJ1-1	TGCGCCAGCAGCCAAGAGGGGACAGGATACGAAGCTTTCTTT	CASSQEGTGYEAFF
few	TRBV27	TRBD2	TRBJ2-1	TGTGCCAGCAGTTGGAGTAGCGGGAGGGCAGGGTACAATGAGCAGTTCTTC	CASSWSSGRAGYNEQFF
-	TRBV28	-	TRBJ1-3	TGTGCCAGCAGTCCCCTGGGGGCAGGGGATGGAAACACCATATATTTT	CASSPLGAGDGNTIYF
-	TRBV7-5	-	TRBJ2-2	TGTGCCAGAAGCTTAAGGAGTCGGCGGGAACCAAGGAGATCGAACACCGGGGAGCTGTTTTTT	CARSLRSRREPRRSNTGELFF
-	TRBV14	-	TRBJ2-7	TGTGCCAGCAGTCAGACTGTGACCTACGAGCAGTACTTC	CASSQTVTYEQYF
-	TRBV19	TRBD1	TRBJ1-5	TGTGCCAGTAGTCCTGGATTCCGGGACAGAGGCAATCAGCCCCAGCATTTT	CASSPGFRDRGNQPQHF
-	TRBV5-1	TRBD2	TRBJ2-1	TGCGCCAGCAGCTTGCGAGGGAGGGCCCCCAATGAGCAGTTCTTC	CASSLRGRAPNEQFF
-	TRBV30	-	TRBJ2-2	TGTGCCTGGAGCCCGGGAGCCTTCAACACCGGGGAGCTGTTTTTT	CAWSPGAFNTGELFF
-	TRBV7-9	-	TRBJ1-1	TGTGCCAGCCACTTATCCGGGAGGCCTGAAGCTTTCTTT	CASHLSGRPEAFF
-	TRBV12-5	TRBD1	TRBJ2-7	TGTGCTAGTGTCCCCGGGACAGGGGGATACGAGCAGTACTTC	CASVPGTGGYEQYF
-	TRBV15	-	TRBJ1-3	TGTGCCACCAGCTCACGGGGGAAGGGCTTTGGAAACACCATATATTTT	CATSSRGKGFGNTIYF
-	TRBV4-1	-	TRBJ2-7	TGCGCCAGCAGCCTTACACCTGGTCCATACGAGCAGTACTTC	CASSLTPGPYEQYF
-	TRBV6-4	-	TRBJ1-1	TGTGCCAGCAGTGACCGCGGGGGGCCTGCTTTCTTT	CASSDRGGPAFF
-	TRBV12-5	TRBD1	TRBJ1-1	TGTGCTAGTGGTTTGGGGACAGGGGAAGCTGCTTTCTTT	CASGLGTGEAAFF
-	TRBV27	TRBD2	TRBJ2-1	TGTGCCAGCACTTTTAGCGGGAGCTCCTACAATGAGCAGTTCTTC	CASTFSGSSYNEQFF
-	TRBV7-2	-	TRBJ1-1	TGTGCCAGCAGCTTAGATAGTCGGGGCAGGGGCACTGAAGCTTTCTTT	CASSLDSRGRGTEAFF
-	TRBV27	TRBD2	TRBJ2-1	TGTGCCAGCAGATTTATTAGGACTAGCGGGAGTCGTAACAATGAGCAGTTCTTC	CASRFIRTSGSRNNEQFF
-	TRBV7-9	-	TRBJ1-2	TGTGCCACCAACGCTCCACCTGAGGGGGTCAACTATGGCTACACCTTC	CATNAPPEGVNYGYTF
-	TRBV11-2	-	TRBJ2-7	TGTGCCAGCCTCGGGAGTCACTCGTACGAGCAGTACTTC	CASLGSHSYEQYF
-	TRBV19	-	TRBJ1-1	TGTGCCAGTAGTATAACGGCAGGTTCTGGCGAAGCTTTCTTT	CASSITAGSGEAFF
-	TRBV7-8	-	TRBJ1-1	TGTGCCAGCACCCGCGACACTGAAGCTTTCTTT	CASTRDTEAFF
-	TRBV19	TRBD1	TRBJ1-2	TGTGCCAGTAGGAATAGGGACAGGGCGAGTGGCTACACCTTC	CASRNRDRASGYTF